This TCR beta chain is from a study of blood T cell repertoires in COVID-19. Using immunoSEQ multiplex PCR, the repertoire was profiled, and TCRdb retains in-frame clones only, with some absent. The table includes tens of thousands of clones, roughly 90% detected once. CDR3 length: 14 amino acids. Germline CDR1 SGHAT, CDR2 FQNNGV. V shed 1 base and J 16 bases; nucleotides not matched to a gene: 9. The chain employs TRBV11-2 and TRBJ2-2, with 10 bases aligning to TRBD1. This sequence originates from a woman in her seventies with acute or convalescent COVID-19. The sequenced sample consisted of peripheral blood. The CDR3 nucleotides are TGTGCCAGCAGCTTAGGCGCCGGGACAGGGGAACAGTTTTTT. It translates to CASSLGAGTGEQFF.